These T cell receptor beta chains were read from a single sample in a study of cytomegalovirus exposure and HLA in healthy donors. Profiled with immunoSEQ multiplex PCR; TCRdb holds only in-frame clones, not every one. The data hold around 130,000 clones, with 70% to 85% observed a single time. The sample consisted of PBMCs. These TCRs come from a man aged 35 to 55 in good health and CMV-seronegative. Each CDR3 is given with its conserved first and last residue. The D gene is left open where the match is weak. Only part of the rows carry a size: once, few, many, or a class if the clone is expanded.

D,V,length,J,size,CDR3,DNA
NA,TRBV7-9,14,TRBJ2-2,NA,CASTPVPNTGELFF,TGTGCCAGCACCCCGGTCCCGAACACCGGGGAGCTGTTTTTT
TRBD2,TRBV28,19,TRBJ2-5,NA,CASSLSFGPSGRMWETQYF,TGTGCCAGCAGTTTATCCTTCGGGCCTAGCGGGAGGATGTGGGAGACCCAGTACTTC
TRBD1,TRBV19,15,TRBJ1-1,NA,CASSRTGDGRTEAFF,TGTGCCAGTAGTCGGACAGGGGATGGTAGGACTGAAGCTTTCTTT
NA,TRBV28,14,TRBJ2-2,NA,CASSPGLNTGELFF,TGTGCCAGCAGTCCCGGACTGAACACCGGGGAGCTGTTTTTT
NA,TRBV5-1,15,TRBJ2-3,NA,CASSTEGTSTDTQYF,TGCGCCAGCAGCACGGAAGGGACTAGCACAGATACGCAGTATTTT
TRBD1,TRBV9,18,TRBJ2-3,NA,CASSVDRNRGSSTDTQYF,TGTGCCAGCAGCGTAGACAGGAACAGGGGGTCCTCCACAGATACGCAGTATTTT
NA,TRBV19,17,TRBJ2-7,NA,CASSIRPFGLANYEQYF,TGTGCCAGTAGTATAAGGCCGTTTGGGCTAGCAAACTACGAGCAGTACTTC
TRBD1,TRBV4-1,16,TRBJ2-2,NA,CASSPWTGSNTGELFF,TGCGCCAGCAGCCCCTGGACAGGATCGAACACCGGGGAGCTGTTTTTT
TRBD2,TRBV11-2,15,TRBJ2-3,once,CASSLAGGDADTQYF,TGTGCCAGCAGCTTAGCCGGGGGGGACGCAGATACGCAGTATTTT
TRBD2,TRBV5-8,15,TRBJ2-3,few,CASSFGSGGGDTQYF,TGTGCCAGCAGCTTCGGTAGCGGGGGGGGAGATACGCAGTATTTT
TRBD2,TRBV7-8,17,TRBJ2-7,NA,CASSWTPTSGDPHEQYF,TGTGCCAGCAGCTGGACACCGACTAGCGGGGATCCCCACGAGCAGTACTTC
TRBD1,TRBV6-1,14,TRBJ2-7,NA,CASSGTGASYEQYF,TGTGCCAGCAGTGGTACAGGGGCAAGCTACGAGCAGTACTTC
TRBD2,TRBV7-6,16,TRBJ2-7,NA,CASSPGLAGEPYEQYF,TGTGCCAGCAGCCCCGGACTAGCGGGTGAACCCTACGAGCAGTACTTC
NA,TRBV15,14,TRBJ1-5,NA,CATSREGSRQPQHF,TGTGCCACCAGCAGAGAAGGGAGTCGGCAGCCCCAGCATTTT
NA,TRBV7-7,15,TRBJ2-7,NA,CASSRGAGGSYEQYF,TGTGCCAGCAGTCGGGGGGCAGGGGGCAGCTACGAGCAGTACTTC
TRBD1,TRBV18,19,TRBJ2-4,few,CASSPNRGSTEWAKNSQYF,TGTGCCAGCTCACCGAACAGGGGATCGACTGAGTGGGCCAAAAACAGTCAGTACTTC
NA,TRBV19,13,TRBJ2-1,few,CASSIGPINEQFF,TGTGCCAGTAGTATTGGGCCCATCAATGAGCAGTTCTTC
TRBD1,TRBV5-5,16,TRBJ2-7,NA,CASSLVLATGEAEQYF,TGTGCCAGCAGCTTGGTTCTAGCGACAGGGGAGGCCGAGCAGTACTTC
TRBD1,TRBV2,14,TRBJ2-7,NA,CASRGDREFYEQYF,TGTGCCAGCCGTGGGGACAGGGAGTTTTACGAGCAGTACTTC
NA,TRBV9,15,TRBJ2-5,NA,CASSVGAGRQETQYF,TGTGCCAGCAGCGTAGGCGCGGGGCGACAAGAGACCCAGTACTTC
TRBD2,TRBV6-1,15,TRBJ2-3,NA,CASSLGGAGTDTQYF,TGTGCCAGCAGCCTCGGGGGGGCGGGCACAGATACGCAGTATTTT
NA,TRBV29-1,11,TRBJ1-1,NA,CSVLWNTEAFF,TGCAGCGTATTATGGAACACTGAAGCTTTCTTT
TRBD2,TRBV5-1,16,TRBJ2-2,NA,CASSLQPSGNTGELFF,TGCGCCAGCAGCTTGCAGCCTAGCGGAAACACCGGGGAGCTGTTTTTT
TRBD2,TRBV11-3,16,TRBJ2-5,NA,CASSRTVAGGLETQYF,TGTGCCAGCAGCCGCACGGTAGCGGGGGGGTTAGAGACCCAGTACTTC
TRBD1,TRBV6-5,13,TRBJ2-7,once,CASSYSDRGEQYF,TGTGCCAGCAGTTACTCGGACAGGGGGGAGCAGTACTTC
NA,TRBV27,15,TRBJ1-6,NA,CASSLQGTYNSPLHF,TGTGCCAGCAGCTTACAGGGAACCTATAATTCACCCCTCCACTTT
TRBD2,TRBV14,16,TRBJ2-2,NA,CASSQGFRGVLGELFF,TGTGCCAGCAGCCAAGGCTTCCGGGGGGTCCTCGGGGAGCTGTTTTTT